This passage covers 11 T cell receptor beta chains from one sample sequenced in a study of control samples from healthy donors and cancer patients. Libraries were prepared by immunoSEQ multiplex PCR; TCRdb keeps only in-frame clonotypes and omits some of them. The table lists 150,000 to 200,000 clones, about nine tenths of them singletons. The sequenced material came from blood. The receptors derive from a young woman in good health.

The rearrangement joins TRBV15 to TRBJ2-2, with 13 bases fitting TRBD2. J gave up 0 bases and V 0 bases, and 1 base lay outside the gene matches. Germline-derived CDR1 and CDR2 are LNHNV and YYDKDF (reference sequence). The CDR3 loop spans 18 amino acids. CDR3 residues: CATSRDGLAGANTGELFF. The CDR3 DNA sequence: TGTGCCACCAGCAGAGACGGACTAGCGGGAGCGAACACCGGGGAGCTGTTTTTT.

This clone was found a few times. This chain connects TRBV3-1 (or the pseudogene TRBV3-2) to TRBJ2-5, with 11 positions matching TRBD2. V was pared by 4 bases and J by 5 bases, with 6 bases of the junction left unmatched. Per the germline V gene, CDR1 is LGHDT and CDR2 is YNNKEL (reference sequence). This CDR3 is 15 amino acids long. DNA of the CDR3: TGTGCCAGCAGCCCAATAGCGGGGGGGCTGGAGACCCAGTACTTC. Amino acids: CASSPIAGGLETQYF.

The chain uses TRBV18 and TRBJ2-1; 10 bases are a match to TRBD2. The CDR3 totals 15 residues. V gave up 1 base and J gave up 6 bases; unmatched junction bases: 3. Looked up from germline, CDR1 is KGHSH and CDR2 is LQKENI. CDR3 DNA: TGTGCCAGCTCACCACAGCGGGGGGGCGGCAATGAGCAGTTCTTC. It codes for CASSPQRGGGNEQFF.

The chain couples TRBV7-2 to TRBJ1-6; D is undetermined. There are 14 residues in the CDR3. Germline values: CDR1 SGHTA, CDR2 FQGNSA. V was cut by 5 bases and J by 0 bases, with 5 bases left in between. This CDR3 is CASSQSSYNSPLHF. DNA of the CDR3: TGTGCCAGCAGCCAAAGCTCCTATAATTCACCCCTCCACTTT.

The chain employs TRBV24-1 and TRBJ2-3; no definite D call. This CDR3 spans 14 amino acids. V dropped 2 bases and J dropped 2 bases, with 7 bases sitting between them. Germline V lookup: CDR1 KGHDR, CDR2 SFDVKD. The CDR3 DNA sequence: TGTGCCACCAGTGATTCCCCTGTCACAGATACGCAGTATTTT. Its translation is CATSDSPVTDTQYF.

The chain links TRBV4-2 to TRBJ1-4, with a tentative D call TRBD1 (5 bases). CDR3 length: 14 residues. The V gene's germline CDR1 is LGHNA and CDR2 YNFKEQ. Deletions cut 7 bases from V and 1 base from J, with 10 bases between. The CDR3 region is CASTRGETNEKLFF. As DNA, the CDR3 is TGTGCCAGCACCCGGGGCGAAACTAATGAAAAACTGTTTTTT.

The V call is TRBV11-1, the J call TRBJ2-3, with D tentatively TRBD1 or TRBD2 (7 bases each). This CDR3 spans 16 amino acids. CDR1 is SGHAT, CDR2 FQDESV, per germline (reference sequence). Trimming shortened V by 2 bases and J by 3 bases, and 15 bases separated the two germline ends. The CDR3 is CASSLWQGGRTDTQYF. CDR3 DNA: TGTGCCAGCAGCTTATGGCAGGGGGGGAGAACAGATACGCAGTATTTT.

In its sample, this clone was seen a few times. The rearrangement joins TRBV27 to TRBJ1-1; TRBD1 is a possible D gene (6 bases). In germline, CDR1 is MNHEY, CDR2 SMNVEV (reference sequence). V lost 4 bases and J lost 1, with 10 bases in between. The CDR3 sequence is 14 residues long. CDR3 sequence: CASSYTGRNTEAFF. The CDR3 nucleotides are TGTGCCAGCAGTTATACAGGGCGGAACACTGAAGCTTTCTTT.

The V gene is TRBV24-1, the J gene TRBJ2-7, with 7 bases that match TRBD1. J gave up 6 bases and V 4 bases, and 5 bases lay outside the gene matches. This CDR3 comprises 13 residues. The germline V gene encodes CDR1 KGHDR and CDR2 SFDVKD. In DNA form, the CDR3 reads TGTGCCACCAGTGACTGGACAGGCGCCGAGCAGTACTTC. Protein: CATSDWTGAEQYF.

The CDR3 loop reads CASSVVLDTQYF. As DNA, the CDR3 is TGTGCCAGCAGCGTAGTTCTAGATACGCAGTATTTT. The chain couples TRBV9 to TRBJ2-3; D gene unclear. The CDR3 sequence is 12 residues long. Germline V gene sequence: CDR1 SGDLS, CDR2 YYNGEE. V dropped 0 bases and J dropped 5 bases, with 4 bases sitting between them.

This clone was found once. The chain joins TRBV6-5 to TRBJ1-5; 8 bases map to TRBD1. Looked up from germline, CDR1 is MNHEY and CDR2 is SVGAGI. Trimming took 6 bases from V and 2 from J; bases not matched to a gene: 0. CDR3 length: 13 residues. CDR3 residues: CASRQGGNQPQHF. As DNA, the CDR3 is TGTGCCAGCAGACAGGGGGGCAATCAGCCCCAGCATTTT.